This is a list of T cell receptor beta chains from one sample in a study of blood T cell repertoires in COVID-19. The data were produced by immunoSEQ multiplex PCR, yet TCRdb's version contains in-frame clones alone and is incomplete. The data contain about 88,000 clones, approximately 87% of them singletons. Sequenced sample: peripheral blood. These receptors came from a woman between 70 and 85 years old with acute or convalescent COVID-19. CDR3s include the opening cysteine and the closing phenylalanine or tryptophan. Each record gives: V gene, D gene, clone size, J gene, CDR3 DNA, CDR3 protein. D genes are given only for firm matches. For some rows the clone size is stated as once, few or many, or as a class when expanded; others skip it.

>TRBV5-1|TRBD1|NA|TRBJ1-5
TGCGCCAGCAGCTCGACAGGGGGAAGAGATCAGCCCCAGCATTTT
CASSSTGGRDQPQHF
>TRBV3-1/TRBV3-2|NA|NA|TRBJ2-1
TGTGCCAGCAGCCAAGAACCCCTTAGCTACCGGTTCTTC
CASSQEPLSYRFF
>TRBV10-1|NA|NA|TRBJ1-2
TGCGCCAGCAGTGTAGCACTTAACTATGGCTACACCTTC
CASSVALNYGYTF
>TRBV2|NA|NA|TRBJ1-2
TGTGCCAGCAGTGTCGGTTATGGCTACACCTTC
CASSVGYGYTF
>TRBV29-1|TRBD1|NA|TRBJ2-5
TGCAGCGTTGAAGATCGCCGACAGGGGGCCCGCCAAGAGACCCAGTACTTC
CSVEDRRQGARQETQYF
>TRBV7-2|TRBD1|NA|TRBJ2-5
TGTGCCAGCAGCACTCACAGGGGGCTAGGCCAAGAGACCCAGTACTTC
CASSTHRGLGQETQYF
>TRBV27|NA|NA|TRBJ2-1
TGTGCCAGCAGTTTATCGATCGGAGTCGGACAGTTATACAATGAGCAGTTCTTC
CASSLSIGVGQLYNEQFF
>TRBV5-8|TRBD1|NA|TRBJ2-2
TGTGCCAGCAGCAGAGGACAGGGGAACACCGGGGAGCTGTTTTTT
CASSRGQGNTGELFF
>TRBV5-8|TRBD1|few|TRBJ1-6
TGTGCCAGCAGATCGGACAGGGGCTATAATTCACCCCTCCACTTT
CASRSDRGYNSPLHF
>TRBV25-1|TRBD1|NA|TRBJ1-2
TGTGCCAGCAGTGTAGGGACAGGGGCTGGGTATGGCTACACCTTC
CASSVGTGAGYGYTF
>TRBV4-1|TRBD2|few|TRBJ2-5
TGCGCCAGCAGCCAAGGTGCGGGGGGCCAGTACTTC
CASSQGAGGQYF
>TRBV10-3|NA|few|TRBJ1-2
TGTGCCATCAGTGGGGGGCCGATGAATGACTATGGCTACACCTTC
CAISGGPMNDYGYTF
>TRBV7-2|TRBD1|NA|TRBJ2-3
TGTGCCAGCAGCTTCGGGGGGACAGGGGGACCAGATACGCAGTATTTT
CASSFGGTGGPDTQYF
>TRBV12-3/TRBV12-4|NA|NA|TRBJ1-3
TGTGCCAGCGGGGGCAGGGTACGAAACACCATATATTTT
CASGGRVRNTIYF
>TRBV15|NA|once|TRBJ2-4
TGTGCCACCAGCAGGATGGAGGGGGCTGTCAAAAACATTCAGTACTTC
CATSRMEGAVKNIQYF
>TRBV7-2|NA|NA|TRBJ2-1
TGTGCCAGCAGCTTAGTCGGACAGCCCGGCAATGAGCAGTTCTTC
CASSLVGQPGNEQFF
>TRBV5-1|NA|NA|TRBJ2-5
TGCGCCAGCAGCTTGGTGGGCAGAGCCGACCAAGAGACCCAGTACTTC
CASSLVGRADQETQYF
>TRBV28|NA|NA|TRBJ2-1
TGTGCCACCCGAGGGGGGGCCCCCAATGAGCAGTTCTTC
CATRGGAPNEQFF
>TRBV15|NA|NA|TRBJ1-4
TGTGCCACCAGCAGAGAACGAGATGCAACTAATGAAAAACTGTTTTTT
CATSRERDATNEKLFF
>TRBV7-8|TRBD1|NA|TRBJ1-2
TGTGCCAGCAGGGCGGACAGGGCGAGCTATGGCTACACCTTC
CASRADRASYGYTF
>TRBV13|TRBD2|NA|TRBJ2-1
TGTGCCAGCAGCTTTATGAGCGGGATCGTCTCCTACAATGAGCAGTTCTTC
CASSFMSGIVSYNEQFF
>TRBV28|TRBD1|NA|TRBJ2-3
TGTGCCAGCAGTATTATTGGGACAGGGGGCTCCTTGGATACGCAGTATTTT
CASSIIGTGGSLDTQYF
>TRBV7-9|TRBD1|NA|TRBJ2-5
TGTGCCAGCAGTATAGGACAGGTACAAGAGACCCAGTACTTC
CASSIGQVQETQYF
>TRBV20-1|TRBD2|NA|TRBJ2-5
TGCAGTGCTGGTGACTCCGGGACTAGTGGGGAGACCCAGTACTTC
CSAGDSGTSGETQYF
>TRBV5-1|TRBD1|NA|TRBJ2-2
TGCGCCAGCAGCTTGTTTCCAGGGGGAACCGGGGAGCTGTTTTTT
CASSLFPGGTGELFF
>TRBV5-1|NA|NA|TRBJ1-6
TGCGCCAGCAGCTTGAGATCAGCGACAGGCAATTCACCCCTCCACTTT
CASSLRSATGNSPLHF
>TRBV6-1|NA|NA|TRBJ1-1
TGTGCCAGCAGTGAACAGTGGGGCGCGGGGACTGAAGCTTTCTTT
CASSEQWGAGTEAFF